This T cell receptor beta chain was observed in a study of T cell changes during pregnancy in multiple sclerosis. The CDR3 runs 17 residues. Germline CDR1 MGHRA, CDR2 YSYEKL. V shed 6 bases and J 1 base; nucleotides not matched to a gene: 12. Sequencing was performed with immunoSEQ multiplex PCR; in TCRdb, only in-frame clones are kept and a portion is missing. The sample shows tens of thousands of clones, 91% of them seen only once. This TCR was recovered from a female donor in good health, enrolled as a control in a pregnancy study. The chain links TRBV4-1 to TRBJ2-7; TRBD2 aligns across 10 bases. Sequences were derived from CD4+ T cells from peripheral blood mononuclear cells, sampled in the third trimester of pregnancy. CDR3 sequence (DNA): TGCGCCAGCAGTAAAATGGCTAGCGGGGGACCGTCCTACGAGCAGTACTTC. Translating gives CASSKMASGGPSYEQYF.